The clone carrying this T cell receptor beta chain was seen repeatedly, ten times or more. This sample stems from a study of prognosis after radiotherapy for stage I lung cancer. Genomic DNA served as the source from which two-round multiplex PCR generated TCR beta CDR3 amplicons. Primers targeting each individual TRBV and TRBJ gene were applied in first-round PCR. Using its own MiXCR run on the multiplex PCR reads, TCRdb lists one record per CDR3 protein. Here the sample spans about 28,000 distinct CDR3 sequences, 46% being singletons. The CDR3 totals 15 residues. The V end lost 7 bases, the J end lost 0 bases, and 16 bases lay between the germline ends. Germline V lookup: CDR1 SEHNR, CDR2 FQNEAQ (reference sequence).

The material sequenced was PBMCs, taken before or after stereotactic body radiation therapy (not recorded which). The chain has TRBV7-9 and TRBJ2-7, with D possibly being TRBD1 (6 bases). This receptor was obtained from a donor aged 50 or older with non-small cell lung cancer. The DNA of the CDR3 is TGTGCCAGCACAAAACAGGGTCTATACTCCTACGAGCAGTACTTC. Amino acid sequence: CASTKQGLYSYEQYF. The full variable domain, its missing parts supplied by reference TRBV7-9 and TRBJ2-7, is DTGVSQNPRHKITKRGQNVTFRCDPISEHNRLYWYRQTLGQGPEFLTYFQNEAQLEKSRLLSDRFSAERPKGSFSTLEIQRTEQGDSAMYLCASTKQGLYSYEQYFGPGTRLTVT.